This paragraph reports one T cell receptor beta chain. Its antigen is not known. This sample stems from a study of T cells in Graves' hyperthyroidism and ophthalmopathy. Using RNA transcripts as the source, TCR beta CDR3 regions were amplified. TCR CDR3 regions were first amplified by RT-PCR with HTBI primers. TCRdb re-called the multiplex PCR reads through MiXCR, storing one row per CDR3 protein. This table holds 27,000 or so distinct CDR3 sequences, around 40% found once. Orbital computed tomography, thyroid ultrasound, serum thyroxine and TRAb, and clinical symptoms together informed the diagnoses. Source material for PBMCs was less than 12 ml fresh peripheral blood. Study-wide results and limits: The model foresaw ophthalmopathy a median around seven months prior to onset. Most clonotypes that expanded in the thyroid above 0.001 also showed up in blood.

The sample was blood. The sequence came from a woman under 40 with Graves' hyperthyroidism.

CDR3 coding DNA: TGTGCCAGCAGCTTTAGCACTAGCGGGAGCCAGCCCCAGCATTTT. Translated: CASSFSTSGSQPQHF. This chain links TRBV7-8 with TRBJ1-5; D gene unclear. CDR3 length: 15 residues. With 3 bases removed from V and 7 bases from J, the gap between germline ends came to 16 bases. The germline V gene has CDR1 SGHVS and CDR2 FQNEAQ.